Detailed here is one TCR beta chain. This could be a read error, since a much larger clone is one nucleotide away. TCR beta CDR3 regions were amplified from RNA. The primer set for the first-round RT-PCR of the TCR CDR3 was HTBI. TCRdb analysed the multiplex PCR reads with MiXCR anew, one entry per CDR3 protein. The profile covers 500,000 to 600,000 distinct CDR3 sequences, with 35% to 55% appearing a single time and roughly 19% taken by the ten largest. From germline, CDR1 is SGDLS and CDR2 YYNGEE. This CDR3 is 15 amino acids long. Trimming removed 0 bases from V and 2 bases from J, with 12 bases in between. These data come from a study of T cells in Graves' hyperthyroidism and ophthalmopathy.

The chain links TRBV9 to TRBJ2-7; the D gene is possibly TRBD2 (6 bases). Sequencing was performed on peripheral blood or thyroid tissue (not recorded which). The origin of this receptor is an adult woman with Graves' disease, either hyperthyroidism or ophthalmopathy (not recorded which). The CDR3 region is CASSVVADPAYEQYF. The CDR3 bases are TGTGCCAGCAGCGTAGTAGCGGACCCCGCCTACGAGCAGTACTTC.